This is a list of T cell receptor beta chains from one sample in a study of blood T cell repertoires in COVID-19. Sequencing was performed with immunoSEQ multiplex PCR; in TCRdb, only in-frame clones are kept and a portion is missing. This sample has roughly 21,000 clones; around 89% occur once, and the top ten carry approximately 17%. Sequencing input: peripheral blood. Source of these receptors: a man between 70 and 80 years old with active COVID-19. The CDR3 runs from the conserved cysteine through the conserved F or W. Fields, in order: CDR3 length, J gene, D gene, V gene, clone size, CDR3 DNA, CDR3 protein. D genes are given only for firm matches. Not every row has a clone size; where given, it reads once, few, many or a size class.

>14|TRBJ2-3|.|TRBV2|.
TGTGCCAGCGGGGTGCAGGGGGGATTGGATACGCAGTATTTT
CASGVQGGLDTQYF
>12|TRBJ1-2|TRBD1|TRBV30|.
TGTGCCGGGGGGACAGGGACCTATGGCTACACCTTC
CAGGTGTYGYTF
>15|TRBJ1-2|.|TRBV5-1|.
TGCGCCAGCAGTCAACGGGCCGGGGGGAACTATGGCTACACCTTC
CASSQRAGGNYGYTF
>15|TRBJ1-2|TRBD1|TRBV7-6|.
TGTGCCAGCAGCCAGGACAGGGGGCGAAACTATGGCTACACCTTC
CASSQDRGRNYGYTF
>14|TRBJ1-5|.|TRBV3-1/TRBV3-2|.
TGTGCCAGCAGCCAAGGGGCAGGCAATCAGCCCCAGCATTTT
CASSQGAGNQPQHF
>14|TRBJ2-5|TRBD1|TRBV10-3|.
TGTGCCATCCGTCCTGACAGGGGGCAAGAGACCCAGTACTTC
CAIRPDRGQETQYF
>17|TRBJ2-3|TRBD2|TRBV5-3|.
TGTGCCAGAAGCTTGAGCGGGAGGGCCGATGTATCAGATACGCAGTATTTT
CARSLSGRADVSDTQYF
>17|TRBJ1-2|TRBD1|TRBV7-8|.
TGTGCCAGCAGCCTCCGGGACAGGGGGCTCTCGGGATATGGCTACACCTTC
CASSLRDRGLSGYGYTF
>17|TRBJ2-7|TRBD2|TRBV18|.
TGTGCCAGCTCACCACCGGGACTAGCGGGAGGGTCCTACGAGCAGTACTTC
CASSPPGLAGGSYEQYF
>14|TRBJ1-1|.|TRBV5-1|.
TGCGCCAGCAGCCTGGACAGTCCGAACACTGAAGCTTTCTTT
CASSLDSPNTEAFF
>19|TRBJ2-1|TRBD2|TRBV5-1|once
TGCGCCAGCAGCTTGTATGGGACTAGCGGGAGGGCCGACTACAATGAGCAGTTCTTC
CASSLYGTSGRADYNEQFF
>18|TRBJ1-2|.|TRBV2|.
TGTGCCAGCAGCACCGCGGGTTCCCAGGTTGCCCGCTTTTATGGCTACACCTTC
CASSTAGSQVARFYGYTF
>15|TRBJ1-2|TRBD1|TRBV7-2|.
TGTGCCAGCAGCCCTCGGACAGGCATGGGAGGTGGCTACACCTTC
CASSPRTGMGGGYTF
>12|TRBJ2-7|.|TRBV30|.
TGTGCCTGGAGTCAAACATCCTACGAGCAGTACTTC
CAWSQTSYEQYF
>14|TRBJ2-7|.|TRBV2|.
TGTGCCAGCAGCCTCTACCGGGAGTCCTACGAGCAGTACTTC
CASSLYRESYEQYF
>12|TRBJ1-2|.|TRBV19|.
TGTGCCAGTAGTATAGGGGCAGGTGGCTACACCTTC
CASSIGAGGYTF
>15|TRBJ2-3|TRBD1|TRBV12-5|.
TGTGCTAGTGGTCCTCGGACAGGGGACACAGATACGCAGTATTTT
CASGPRTGDTDTQYF
>15|TRBJ1-4|.|TRBV4-2|.
TGTGCCAGCAGCCAAGAGGGGGGGGGAAGTGAAAAACTGTTTTTT
CASSQEGGGSEKLFF
>14|TRBJ1-1|.|TRBV27|.
TGTGCCAGCAGTTTTGGCCCGGGAAGGGCCCAAGCTTTCTTT
CASSFGPGRAQAFF
>16|TRBJ2-2|.|TRBV7-3|once
TGTGCCAGCAGCTTATGGGGGGGCGCAGACACCGGGGAGCTGTTTTTT
CASSLWGGADTGELFF
>15|TRBJ2-7|TRBD1|TRBV11-2|.
TGTGCCAGCAGCTTAGTTGGCCGGGGACAGGGGCTCCAGTACTTC
CASSLVGRGQGLQYF
>16|TRBJ1-1|.|TRBV5-4|.
TGTGCCAGCAGCCCCCCCCGGGACACCGCGAACACTGAAGCTTTCTTT
CASSPPRDTANTEAFF
>16|TRBJ2-5|TRBD1|TRBV10-3|.
TGTGCCATCAGTGGGACAGGGGGCTTGTACCAAGAGACCCAGTACTTC
CAISGTGGLYQETQYF
>15|TRBJ1-4|.|TRBV3-1/TRBV3-2|.
TGTGCCAGCAGCCAAGACCCCGAGGAGGGCGAAAAACTGTTTTTT
CASSQDPEEGEKLFF
>17|TRBJ2-4|TRBD1|TRBV4-1|.
TGCGCCAGCAGCCAATATACAGGGGGCGCGAGGCAAAACATTCAGTACTTC
CASSQYTGGARQNIQYF
>15|TRBJ1-6|.|TRBV6-5|.
TGTGCCAGCATCGGGCTCGGGGGGAATAATTCACCCCTCCACTTT
CASIGLGGNNSPLHF
>16|TRBJ1-5|.|TRBV5-1|.
TGCGCCAGCAGCTTGGGAATCCGGGGAAGCAATCAGCCCCAGCATTTT
CASSLGIRGSNQPQHF
>19|TRBJ2-3|TRBD2|TRBV7-9|.
TGTGCCAGCAGCCGAGACTGGGACCTGACTAGCGGGAGCACAGATACGCAGTATTTT
CASSRDWDLTSGSTDTQYF
>13|TRBJ1-2|TRBD1|TRBV6-5|.
TGTGCCAGCACAAGGGACAGAAGACGGGGCTACACCTTC
CASTRDRRRGYTF
>13|TRBJ2-7|TRBD1|TRBV10-2|.
TGCGCCAGCAGTGAGGACAGGGCCTACGAGCAGTACTTC
CASSEDRAYEQYF
>14|TRBJ2-5|TRBD2|TRBV5-6|few
TGTGCCAGCAGCGGGACTAGCGGACAAGAGACCCAGTACTTC
CASSGTSGQETQYF
>16|TRBJ2-5|.|TRBV5-4|.
TGTGCCAGCAGCTCCAAGTTTTGGAACCGGGATGAGACCCAGTACTTC
CASSSKFWNRDETQYF
>15|TRBJ2-3|TRBD2|TRBV5-4|once
TGTGCCAGCAGCTTGTGGCGGGAGAGTATGAATACGCAGTATTTT
CASSLWRESMNTQYF
>14|TRBJ2-5|.|TRBV7-2|.
TGTGCCAGCAGCCCGAACGGACAGCAAGAGACCCAGTACTTC
CASSPNGQQETQYF
>14|TRBJ2-7|.|TRBV3-1/TRBV3-2|.
TGTGCCAGCAGCCCCAACCCGGAGGGGGCCATTTGGTACTTC
CASSPNPEGAIWYF
>12|TRBJ1-2|.|TRBV5-5|.
TGTGCCAGCGAACAGGGATGGAGAGGCTACACCTTC
CASEQGWRGYTF
>17|TRBJ1-2|TRBD1|TRBV6-1|few
TGTGCCAGCAGTGACCAAACAGGGGCCGTTTTTAACTATGGCTACACCTTC
CASSDQTGAVFNYGYTF
>15|TRBJ2-3|.|TRBV7-8|once
TGTGCCAGCAGCTTAGTTAGTTCCCCCGGTGATACGCAGTATTTT
CASSLVSSPGDTQYF
>15|TRBJ2-7|.|TRBV25-1|.
TGTGCCAGCAGTCCCCCTTGGCAGGGCTACGACGAGCAGTACTTC
CASSPPWQGYDEQYF
>17|TRBJ1-2|.|TRBV6-1|.
TGTGCCAGCAGTGACCCCCCCGTTGGGGGGAGAGGCTATGGCTACACCTTC
CASSDPPVGGRGYGYTF
>14|TRBJ1-5|TRBD1|TRBV6-5|few
TGTGCCAGCAGTACCGACAGGGGTAATCAGCCCCAGCATTTT
CASSTDRGNQPQHF
>18|TRBJ2-6|.|TRBV30|.
TGTGCCTGGAGTGTACGTTCCTCGGGTACGCCTGGGGCCAACGTCCTGACTTTC
CAWSVRSSGTPGANVLTF
>13|TRBJ2-1|TRBD2|TRBV19|.
TGTGCCAGCCAGGGACTAGCGAGAAATGAGCAGTTCTTC
CASQGLARNEQFF
>14|TRBJ1-1|.|TRBV5-1|.
TGCGCCAGCAGGGCAGGGTGGATGAACACTGAAGCTTTCTTT
CASRAGWMNTEAFF
>19|TRBJ1-6|TRBD1|TRBV5-6|.
TGTGCCAGCAGTACCGCCCACAGGGGCCCCGAGGTTCTGTATTCACCCCTCCACTTT
CASSTAHRGPEVLYSPLHF
>15|TRBJ2-5|.|TRBV18|.
TGTGCCAGCTCACCAACGCCTGTCCCCGGGGAGACCCAGTACTTC
CASSPTPVPGETQYF
>16|TRBJ2-7|TRBD1|TRBV11-3|.
TGTGCCAGCAGCTTGGACACAGGGGGCGGTTCGGGGGAGCAGTACTTC
CASSLDTGGGSGEQYF
>16|TRBJ2-1|TRBD2|TRBV9|.
TGTGCCAGCAGTGCGGGACTAGCGGGGGGGTTGTATGAGCAGTTCTTC
CASSAGLAGGLYEQFF